These 9 T cell receptor beta chains originate from one sample sequenced in a study of cytomegalovirus exposure and HLA in healthy donors (dated by TCRdb to 2016 to 2017). The library was prepared using the immunoSEQ multiplex PCR assay. The multiplex PCR relied on a mix of 60 forward primers for TCR Vbeta segments and 13 reverse primers for TCR Jbeta segments. TCRdb stores this immuneACCESS table with in-frame sequences only. Part of the clones is absent; in the studies checked, under half of the shortfall reflects unresolved V genes, and no reason is known for the rest. The sample table lists about 120,000 clones, approximately 72% of them with a count of one. The ten largest make up roughly 31% of the sample. What was sequenced was PBMCs. The receptors derive from a man between 60 and 70 years old in good health and CMV-seropositive.

This rearrangement joins TRBV5-1 to TRBJ1-2; tentatively, D is TRBD1 (5 bases). Between the trimmed V and J ends, which lost 3 bases and 4 bases, there was a span of 16 bases. Germline CDR1 and CDR2: SGHRS and YFSETQ. The CDR3 runs to 15 residues. As DNA, the CDR3 is TGCGCCAGCAGCTGGAGTGGGGGGTTAGGCTATGGCTACACCTTC. Its translation: CASSWSGGLGYGYTF. Filled out from reference TRBV5-1 and TRBJ1-2, the complete variable domain reads KAGVTQTPRYLIKTRGQQVTLSCSPISGHRSVSWYQQTPGQGLQFLFEYFSETQRNKGNFPGRFSGRQFSNSRSEMNVSTLELGDSALYLCASSWSGGLGYGYTFGSGTRLTVV.

This clone was seen only once. The rearrangement links TRBV6-5 to TRBJ2-7; D remains ambiguous. Germline-derived CDR1 and CDR2 are MNHEY and SVGAGI. CDR3 size: 13 residues. Deletions cut 4 bases from V and 6 bases from J, with 13 bases between. In DNA form, the CDR3 reads TGTGCCAGCAGTTGGAGCAAGGTGGGCGAGCAGTACTTC. It encodes CASSWSKVGEQYF.

The chain has TRBV6-1 and TRBJ2-5; 8 nucleotides agree with TRBD1. V was pared by 0 bases and J by 2 bases, with 2 bases of the junction left unmatched. Germline assignment: CDR1 MNHNS and CDR2 SASEGT. CDR3 length: 15 amino acids. CDR3 nucleotide sequence: TGTGCCAGCAGTGAAGCCAGGGGGCCGCAAGAGACCCAGTACTTC. Amino acids: CASSEARGPQETQYF.

CDR3 nucleotides: TGTGCCAGCAGTTTGGGGCGGACAGGCTTCAACTATGGCTACACCTTC. Protein: CASSLGRTGFNYGYTF. The V and J genes are TRBV28 and TRBJ1-2; 7 bases map to TRBD1. This CDR3 has 16 amino acids. V trimming: 3 bases; J trimming: 2 bases; junction bases outside the gene matches: 9. Looked up from germline, CDR1 is MDHEN and CDR2 is SYDVKM.

V is TRBV2 and J is TRBJ2-5, with 7 bases aligning to TRBD2. CDR1 is SNHLY and CDR2 is FYNNEI in the germline V gene. This CDR3 is built from 13 residues. With V trimmed by 6 bases and J by 3 bases, 4 bases remained unmatched. The CDR3, as DNA: TGTGCCAGCAGGGTCGGGACTAAAGAGACCCAGTACTTC. Protein sequence: CASRVGTKETQYF.

This chain uses TRBV25-1 with TRBJ1-2; 8 bases agree with TRBD1. Losses at the gene ends were 6 bases for V and 5 bases for J; bases not matched to a gene: 5. CDR1 is MGHDK and CDR2 is SYGVNS in the germline V gene. This CDR3 is built from 13 residues. CDR3: CASRQGARYGYTF. CDR3 nucleotides: TGTGCCAGCAGGCAGGGGGCGAGATATGGCTACACCTTC.

V is TRBV11-2 and J is TRBJ1-3; 7 bases are a match to TRBD1. V trimming: 5 bases; J trimming: 3 bases; junction bases outside the gene matches: 4. Germline V gene sequence: CDR1 SGHAT, CDR2 FQNNGV. The CDR3 is 14 residues long. The CDR3 nucleotides read TGTGCCAGCAGCCTGGACAGGCTTGGAAACACCATATATTTT. Translated: CASSLDRLGNTIYF.

This sequence joins TRBV13 and TRBJ2-1, with 8 bases identical to TRBD2. With V trimmed by 1 base and J by 4 bases, 0 bases remained unmatched. The CDR3 covers 14 residues. Germline lookup yields CDR1 PRHDT and CDR2 FYEKMQ (reference sequence). The CDR3 DNA is TGTGCCAGCAGCTTAGCGGGGGGGTACAATGAGCAGTTCTTC. It codes for CASSLAGGYNEQFF.

This chain connects TRBV7-9 to TRBJ1-4; D is ambiguous. CDR3 size: 12 residues. The ends were cut back, 6 bases at V and 7 bases at J, with 9 bases in the middle. Germline-derived CDR1 and CDR2 are SEHNR and FQNEAQ (reference sequence). The CDR3 coding sequence is TGTGCCAGCAGGGAGGGTGGTGAAAAACTGTTTTTT. As protein: CASREGGEKLFF.